This paragraph covers one T cell receptor beta chain sequence. This clonotype was observed many times. This clone's antigen is unknown. No base qualities exist here, and no much larger clone lies one base off it. The sample comes from a study of T cells in Graves' hyperthyroidism and ophthalmopathy (dated by TCRdb to between 2019 and 2020). In the study overall: Peripheral blood was collected at initial diagnosis, before any treatment. TCR V-J signatures able to tell the groups apart were searched for in a discovery cohort of more than 90 patients, of whom around 43 had Graves' ophthalmopathy and roughly 59 had stable Graves' hyperthyroidism. Prospective prediction of ophthalmopathy was tested in an independent validation cohort of 18 to 20 hyperthyroidism patients and 17 patients who later progressed to ophthalmopathy. The 100 discovery patients were randomly split 7:3 into training and test sets. The study also compared thyroid tissue and blood T-cell repertoires from a handful of Graves' hyperthyroidism patients. Once sampling was done, hyperthyroidism patients were given methimazole at a starting dose of 30 mg daily, whereas ophthalmopathy patients were given high-dose intravenous methylprednisolone. TCR Vbeta CDR3 sequencing of fewer than 150 peripheral blood samples (around 45 ophthalmopathy, 75 hyperthyroidism and roughly 17 progressor patients) is reported in the paper. Points the paper makes about the study in general: In validation, the model predicted progression to ophthalmopathy with roughly 66% sensitivity and roughly 75% specificity, a median of approximately 6.7 months before onset. Most expanded thyroid clonotypes (frequency above 0.001) were also found in blood, which suggests that blood repertoires may mirror thyroid immune responses. Sample size was not statistically predetermined, and blinding of investigators to group allocation was not performed. In cross-validation, a model built on a 13 V-J signature told ophthalmopathy apart from stable hyperthyroidism with under 90% sensitivity and around 83% specificity, and in testing the same model reached 80%/75%.

Clipping removes 5 bases from V and 6 bases from J, with 15 as the unmatched junction base count. Including cysteine and phenylalanine, the CDR3 has 15 amino acids. The sequence is cut down to CDR3 DNA, 45 bases in frame from base 1. Per the germline V gene (reference sequence), DFQATT is the CDR1 and SNEGSKA is the CDR2. The TCR beta CDR3 regions were amplified from the RNA transcripts. A first-round RT-PCR of the TCR CDR3 used the HTBI primer set with the Qiagen OneStep RT-PCR kit. The libraries were constructed in a second round of multiplex PCR and then size-selected and purified. Sequencing of the libraries was done on an Illumina HiSeq2000 using paired-end 100 bp reads. The paper's data handling went like this. SOAPnuke was used to process the raw data, throwing out any read that contained adapters or uncalled bases, had a mean Phred below 15, or lacked an exact constant-primer or identifier match. High-quality paired reads were merged using COPE v1.2.5, and each unique nucleotide sequence was defined as a clonotype. Clonotypes were aligned to IMGT TRBV, TRBD and TRBJ reference segments using MiTCR v1.1. Analysis was restricted to V-J combinations with a frequency above 0.0001, which covered just over 98% of repertoires. A TCS score was defined as the ratio between F50 (clonal expansion) and ExV (chaos), using BLOSUM62-based TCRdist between CDR3 peptides within each V-J. Welch's t-statistics and random forest reduced roughly 540 V-J features to 13, which were used in a naive Bayes classifier (R e1071). Thyroid-blood repertoire similarity was quantified with the Morisita-Horn index. TCRdb reprocessed the public reads (quality trimming at Q25 with fastp, clone calling with MiXCR) and kept in-frame beta chains. Every CDR3 protein is listed once, alongside the most common genes and DNA of its rows. Here the V and J calls rest on TCRdb's processing, not on the authors' analysis. The sample yields just under 750,000 distinct CDR3 sequences; around 40% were counted once. In total, the top ten clones hold around 31% of the sample.

Graves' hyperthyroidism was defined as stable when no progression to ophthalmopathy occurred over 18 months of follow-up. Hyperthyroidism patients were aged 18 to 65 years and newly diagnosed, with disease duration of less than 2 months. The study excluded patients with uncontrolled infections, other autoimmune diseases, pregnancy or lactation. Diagnoses were established on the basis of clinical symptoms, serum thyroxine and TRAb, thyroid ultrasound, and orbital computed tomography. PBMCs were separated from over 9 ml of fresh peripheral blood using Ficoll-Paque density gradient centrifugation. Total RNA was extracted with Trizol reagent, and quality was checked on an Agilent 2100 Bioanalyzer.

The chain links TRBV20-1 with TRBJ2-5, and 7 junction bases match TRBD2. The TCR originated in a woman in her thirties or forties with Graves' hyperthyroidism. Input material: blood. The CDR3 region reads CSAQAGRGLSQTQYF. The sequence in DNA is TGCAGTGCTCAAGCTGGCCGGGGACTATCCCAGACCCAGTACTTC.